This TCR beta chain originates from a study of CD8 T cells in ankylosing spondylitis. Germline assignment: CDR1 SEHNR and CDR2 FQNEAQ (reference sequence). V lost 5 bases, J lost 5 bases, and 15 bases lay in between. The CDR3 has 14 residues. This clonotype has more than one count but fewer than ten. The target antigen is unknown. Using quantitative 5'-RACE with molecular barcodes, the authors made TCR beta libraries. One entry per CDR3 protein results from TCRdb running MiXCR on the 5' RACE reads. The table records tens of thousands of distinct CDR3 sequences, about 8.1% of them present only once. Whole-study results and caveats: There was a TCR beta motif, made of fewer than 10 highly homologous variants, that appeared characteristic of ankylosing spondylitis blood. Earlier work had already found some motif variants in reactive arthritis synovial fluid and blood. Matched synovial fluid from ankylosing spondylitis patients was reported to be enriched for disease-linked clones.

What was sequenced was blood, either unsorted or a sorted T cell fraction (not recorded which). The clonotype originates from a male donor with ankylosing spondylitis. The chain uses TRBV7-9 and TRBJ1-1; perhaps TRBD1 as D (6 bases). This CDR3 is CASSGPGAPTEAFF. CDR3 nucleotides: TGTGCCAGCAGCGGGCCGGGGGCGCCGACTGAAGCTTTCTTT.